These T cell receptor beta chains were read from a single sample in a study of beta chain features in type 1 diabetes. Only in-frame clones appear in the TCRdb table, and some are missing; sequencing was by immunoSEQ multiplex PCR. The sample gives roughly 50,000 clones, around half of which show up once; approximately 2.5% is in the top ten. The sample comprised Tregs from blood. These receptors were collected from a woman aged 40 to 55 with type 1 diabetes. Each CDR3 is given with its conserved first and last residue. Each record gives: clone size, V gene, D gene, J gene, CDR3 DNA, CDR3 protein. A D gene is named only where the DNA matches it firmly. For some rows the clone size is stated as once, few or many, or as a class when expanded; others skip it.

>NA|TRBV7-8|TRBD1|TRBJ1-5
TGTGCCAGCAGCCGACAGGGGAAAACTTTGTCTAATCAGCCCCAGCATTTT
CASSRQGKTLSNQPQHF
>NA|TRBV28|TRBD1|TRBJ2-3
TGTGCCAGCAGTGGACAGGGTCGCACAGATACGCAGTATTTT
CASSGQGRTDTQYF
>NA|TRBV18|TRBD2|TRBJ2-2
TGTGCCAGCTCACGACTAGCGGGAGTCTCCGGGGAGCTGTTTTTT
CASSRLAGVSGELFF
>NA|TRBV6-6|TRBD1|TRBJ2-7
TGTGCCAGCAGGGGACAGGACATCTACGAGCAGTACTTC
CASRGQDIYEQYF
>few|TRBV20-1|NA|TRBJ1-1
TGCAGTGCTAGAGATCGGGCTGAAGCTTTCTTT
CSARDRAEAFF
>NA|TRBV5-1|NA|TRBJ1-4
TGCGCCAGCAGATTAGCTGCAACTAATGAAAAACTGTTTTTT
CASRLAATNEKLFF
>NA|TRBV27|TRBD2|TRBJ2-7
TGTGCCAGCAGTTTAAGAGAAGCGGGAGTGAGGGAGCAGTACTTC
CASSLREAGVREQYF
>NA|TRBV9|TRBD1|TRBJ1-1
TGTGCCAGCGCAAGACAGGGGAACACTGAAGCTTTCTTT
CASARQGNTEAFF
>few|TRBV21-1|NA|TRBJ2-7
TGTGCTAGCAGCAACCTGCCAAAACTCTACGAGCAGTACTTC
CASSNLPKLYEQYF
>NA|TRBV28|TRBD1|TRBJ1-2
TGTGCCAGCAGCTCCGGGACAGCCTACTATGGCTACACCTTC
CASSSGTAYYGYTF
>few|TRBV7-9|NA|TRBJ1-1
TGTGCCAGCAGCTTATTTATTGAAGCTTTCTTT
CASSLFIEAFF
>once|TRBV7-2|TRBD2|TRBJ2-1
TGTGCCAGCAGCTTAGGGACTAGTTCCTACAATGAGCAGTTCTTC
CASSLGTSSYNEQFF
>few|TRBV28|TRBD2|TRBJ2-1
TGTGCCAGCAGTTCGTCGGGACTAGCGGGGGGAAATGAGCAGTTCTTC
CASSSSGLAGGNEQFF
>NA|TRBV7-3|NA|TRBJ2-2
TGTGCCAGCAGCCAAGAACCAGGAACCGGGGAGCTGTTTTTT
CASSQEPGTGELFF
>NA|TRBV5-1|NA|TRBJ2-6
TGCGCCAGCAGCCCCTATCTCGGGACTGGGGCCAACGTCCTGACTTTC
CASSPYLGTGANVLTF
>NA|TRBV5-1|NA|TRBJ1-1
TGCGCCAGCACGGGGAACACTGAAGCTTTCTTT
CASTGNTEAFF
>NA|TRBV4-3|NA|TRBJ1-2
TGCGCCAGCAGCCGCCTCGGGGGGGCGGATGGCTACACCTTC
CASSRLGGADGYTF
>few|TRBV7-2|NA|TRBJ2-7
TGTGCCAGCAGAAGCACCTCCTCCTACGAGCAGTACTTC
CASRSTSSYEQYF
>NA|TRBV7-2|TRBD2|TRBJ2-3
TGTGCCAGCAGCATCGGGACTAGCGGAGATACGCAGTATTTT
CASSIGTSGDTQYF
>few|TRBV5-1|NA|TRBJ2-7
TGCGCCAGCAGCTTGAGGGAGTCCTTCGAGCAGTACTTC
CASSLRESFEQYF
>NA|TRBV11-2|NA|TRBJ2-5
TGTGCCAGCAGCTTATCGGAGACCCAGTACTTC
CASSLSETQYF
>few|TRBV7-2|NA|TRBJ2-1
TGTGCCAGCAGCCGGACTGCGGGCGCCTACAATGAGCAGTTCTTC
CASSRTAGAYNEQFF
>NA|TRBV7-9|NA|TRBJ1-2
TGTGCCAGCAGCTTTAGCTACCGCTATGGCTACACCTTC
CASSFSYRYGYTF
>NA|TRBV2|NA|TRBJ1-5
TGTGCCAGCAGTGAGATAGGCGGACAGCAGCCCCAGCATTTT
CASSEIGGQQPQHF
>NA|TRBV30|NA|TRBJ1-2
TGTGCCTGGAGTGACAGCAACTATGGCTACACCTTC
CAWSDSNYGYTF
>NA|TRBV18|NA|TRBJ2-2
TGTGCCAGCTCACCTCAGAACACCGGGGAGCTGTTTTTT
CASSPQNTGELFF
>NA|TRBV7-3|NA|TRBJ1-2
TGTGCCAGCAGCCCCTCGGGGGTCGGCTATGGCTACACCTTC
CASSPSGVGYGYTF
>once|TRBV5-8|NA|TRBJ1-1
TGTGCCAGCAGCTTTCTTCGCGCTGAAGCTTTCTTT
CASSFLRAEAFF